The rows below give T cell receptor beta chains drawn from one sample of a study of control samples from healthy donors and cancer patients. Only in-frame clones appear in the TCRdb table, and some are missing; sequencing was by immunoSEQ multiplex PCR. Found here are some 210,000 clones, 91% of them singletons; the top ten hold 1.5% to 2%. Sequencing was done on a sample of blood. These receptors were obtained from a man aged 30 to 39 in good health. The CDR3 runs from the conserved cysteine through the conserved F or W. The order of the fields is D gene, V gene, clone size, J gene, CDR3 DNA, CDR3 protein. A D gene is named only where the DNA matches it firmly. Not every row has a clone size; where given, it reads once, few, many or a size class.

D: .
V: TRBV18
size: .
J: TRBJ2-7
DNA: TGTGCCAGCTCACTGCGGTTAGCGGAAGCCTACGAGCAGTACTTC
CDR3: CASSLRLAEAYEQYF

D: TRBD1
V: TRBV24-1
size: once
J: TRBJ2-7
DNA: TGTGCCACCAGTGAGCGCTCAGGGGGCGAGCAGTACTTC
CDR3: CATSERSGGEQYF

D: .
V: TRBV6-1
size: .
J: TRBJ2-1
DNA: TGTGCCAGCAGTGAGTCCCTAGTAGTCTTC
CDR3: CASSESLVVF

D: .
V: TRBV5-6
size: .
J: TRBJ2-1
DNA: TGTGCCAGCAGCTCGGGACTCTCGAGGAATGAGCAGTTCTTC
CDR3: CASSSGLSRNEQFF

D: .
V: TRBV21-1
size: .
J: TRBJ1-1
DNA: TGTGCCAGCAGCAAAGAACAAGGGACACCGATGAACACTGAAGCTTTCTTT
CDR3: CASSKEQGTPMNTEAFF

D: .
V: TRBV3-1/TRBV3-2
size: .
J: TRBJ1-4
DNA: TGTGCCAGCAGCCCCTTTCGGGGCAGCCGATCAACTAATGAAAAACTGTTTTTT
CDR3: CASSPFRGSRSTNEKLFF

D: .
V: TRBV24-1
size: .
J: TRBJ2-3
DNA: TGTGCCACCAGTGAGGGGAGGACGAAGGGTACGCAGTATTTT
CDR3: CATSEGRTKGTQYF

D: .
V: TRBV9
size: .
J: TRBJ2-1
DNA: TGTGCCAGCAGCGTTTTGCTAACGAGCTCCTACAATGAGCAGTTCTTC
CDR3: CASSVLLTSSYNEQFF

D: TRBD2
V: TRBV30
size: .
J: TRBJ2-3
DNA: TGTGCCTGGGGACTCACCAGGACTAGCGGGGGACGTGGGGATACGCAGTATTTT
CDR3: CAWGLTRTSGGRGDTQYF

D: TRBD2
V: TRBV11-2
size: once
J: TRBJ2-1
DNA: TGTGCCAGCAGCTTATCCGGGACTACGTACAATGAGCAGTTCTTC
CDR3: CASSLSGTTYNEQFF

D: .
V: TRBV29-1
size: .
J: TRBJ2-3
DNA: TGCAGCTCACAGGCTACCTGGGATACGCAGTATTTT
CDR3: CSSQATWDTQYF

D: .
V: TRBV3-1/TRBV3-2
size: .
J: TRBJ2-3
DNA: TGTGCCAGCAGCCGACTAGGCTCTAGCACAGATACGCAGTATTTT
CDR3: CASSRLGSSTDTQYF

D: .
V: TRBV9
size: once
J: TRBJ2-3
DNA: TGTGCCAGCAGCGTAGTTGGGACAGATACGCAGTATTTT
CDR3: CASSVVGTDTQYF

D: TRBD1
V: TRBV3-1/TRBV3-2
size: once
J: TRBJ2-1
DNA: TGTGCCAGCAGCTTCCGGACAGGGAGCTCCTACAATGAGCAGTTCTTC
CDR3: CASSFRTGSSYNEQFF

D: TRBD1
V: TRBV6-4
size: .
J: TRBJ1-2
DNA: TGTGCCAGCAGTCCCGGGACAGGATCCAACTATGGCTACACCTTC
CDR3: CASSPGTGSNYGYTF

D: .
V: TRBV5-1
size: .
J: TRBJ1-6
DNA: TGCGCCAGCTCCCAGGGCGGACGCTCCTATAATTCACCCCTCCACTTT
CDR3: CASSQGGRSYNSPLHF

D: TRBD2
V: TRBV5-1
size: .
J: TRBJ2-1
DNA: TGCGCCAGCAGCTTGGGCCCCCTAGCGGGGGGGCATAGTGAGCAGTTCTTC
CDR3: CASSLGPLAGGHSEQFF

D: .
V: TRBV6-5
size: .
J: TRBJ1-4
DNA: TGTGCCAGCAGTTACGGTGAAAAACTGTTTTTT
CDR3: CASSYGEKLFF

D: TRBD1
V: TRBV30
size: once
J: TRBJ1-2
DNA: TGTGCCTGGAGTTTTACAGGGGGCCTTGGCTACACCTTC
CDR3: CAWSFTGGLGYTF

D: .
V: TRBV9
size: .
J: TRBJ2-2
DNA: TGTGCCAGCAGCGTAGGGAGGGGGCACCTCCCCAACACCGGGGAGCTGTTTTTT
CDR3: CASSVGRGHLPNTGELFF

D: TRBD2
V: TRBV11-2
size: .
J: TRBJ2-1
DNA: TGTGCCAGCAGCCCACTCGCGGGGGGGCATTGGAATGAGCAGTTCTTC
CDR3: CASSPLAGGHWNEQFF

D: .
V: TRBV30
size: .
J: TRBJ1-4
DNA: TGTGCCTGCAGGGACCAGGAAAGAAAACTGTTTTTT
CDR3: CACRDQERKLFF

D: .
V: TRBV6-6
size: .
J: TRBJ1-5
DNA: TGTGCCAGCAGTCCCCCCCGGGGAGGGGAGTGGAGGGAGATTCAGCCCCAGCATTTT
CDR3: CASSPPRGGEWREIQPQHF

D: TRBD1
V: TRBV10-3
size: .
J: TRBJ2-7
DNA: TGTGCCATCTACGCCGGGACAGGGGTGAACGAGCAGTACTTC
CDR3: CAIYAGTGVNEQYF

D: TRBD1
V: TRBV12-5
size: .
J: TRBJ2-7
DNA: TGTGCTAGTGGAGACACAGGGGAGTTAGGCGAGCAGTACTTC
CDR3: CASGDTGELGEQYF

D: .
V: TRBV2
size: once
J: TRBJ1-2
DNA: TGTGCCAGCAGTGACGACAGGATTTCCTATGGCTACACCTTC
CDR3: CASSDDRISYGYTF

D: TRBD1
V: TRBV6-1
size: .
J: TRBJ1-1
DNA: TGTGCCAGCAGTGAGAGGACAGGGGGGTCCACTGAAGCTTTCTTT
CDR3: CASSERTGGSTEAFF

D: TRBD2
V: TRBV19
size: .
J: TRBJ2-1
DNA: TGTGCCAGTAGGGGAGGTGGACTAGTCGGACATGAGCAGTTCTTC
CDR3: CASRGGGLVGHEQFF

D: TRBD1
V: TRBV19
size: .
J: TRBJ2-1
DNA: TGTGCCAGTAGTCTAACACAGGGGGCGATCTACAATGAGCAGTTCTTC
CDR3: CASSLTQGAIYNEQFF

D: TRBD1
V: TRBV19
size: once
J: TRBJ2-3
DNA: TGTGCCAGTAGCCTGGACAGGGGGCCAGATACGCAGTATTTT
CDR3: CASSLDRGPDTQYF

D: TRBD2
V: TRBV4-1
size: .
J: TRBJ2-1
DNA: TGCGCCAGCAGCCAAGAAGCGGGGGCCTACAATGAGCAGTTCTTC
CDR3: CASSQEAGAYNEQFF

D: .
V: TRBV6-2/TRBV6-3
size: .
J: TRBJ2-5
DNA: TGTGCCAGCAGTTACGGGCGGCAAGAGACCCAGTACTTC
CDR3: CASSYGRQETQYF

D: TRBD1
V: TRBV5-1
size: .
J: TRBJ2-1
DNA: TGCGCCAGCAGGTTCTTAGGAGGCCGGGACAGCAACAATGAGCAGTTCTTC
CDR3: CASRFLGGRDSNNEQFF

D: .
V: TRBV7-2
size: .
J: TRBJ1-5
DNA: TGTGCCAGCAGCTCGCACAGGGACAATCAGCCCCAGCATTTT
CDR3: CASSSHRDNQPQHF

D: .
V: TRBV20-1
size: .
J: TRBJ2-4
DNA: TGCAGTGCCACCTCGGAAAACATTCAGTACTTC
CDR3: CSATSENIQYF

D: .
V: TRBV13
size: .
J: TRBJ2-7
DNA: TGTGCCAGCAGCTTGCAGGGGCCCGAGCAGTACTTC
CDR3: CASSLQGPEQYF

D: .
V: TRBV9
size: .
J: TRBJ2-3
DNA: TGTGCCAGCAGCGTAGTGGGGGCGGGGAGCACAGATACGCAGTATTTT
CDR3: CASSVVGAGSTDTQYF

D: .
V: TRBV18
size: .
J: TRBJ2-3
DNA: TGTGCCAGCTCACCCGCAGTGGCCGCAGATACGCAGTATTTT
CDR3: CASSPAVAADTQYF

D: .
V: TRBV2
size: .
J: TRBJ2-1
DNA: TGTGCCAGCAGTGACATGGGACAAAGCTCCTACAATGAGCAGTTCTTC
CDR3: CASSDMGQSSYNEQFF

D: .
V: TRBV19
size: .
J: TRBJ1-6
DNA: TGTGCCAGTAGTGTTACAAGCTCCTATAATTCACCCCTCCACTTT
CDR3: CASSVTSSYNSPLHF

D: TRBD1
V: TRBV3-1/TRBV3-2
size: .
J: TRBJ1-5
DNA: TGTGCCAGCAGCTCTACCGACAGGGGTGGGCCCCAGCATTTT
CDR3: CASSSTDRGGPQHF

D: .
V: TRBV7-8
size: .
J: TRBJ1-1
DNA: TGTGCCAGCAGCTTAGGTAGCGGTAATTCTAACGCTTTCTTT
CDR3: CASSLGSGNSNAFF

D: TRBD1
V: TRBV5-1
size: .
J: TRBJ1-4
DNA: TGCGCCAGCAGCTTGAACCGGGACAGCTCTAATGAAAAACTGTTTTTT
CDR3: CASSLNRDSSNEKLFF

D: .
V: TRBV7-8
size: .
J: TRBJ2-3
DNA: TGTGCCAGCAGCCGACGGCGTGGAGGCGGGCAGCAAGATACGCAGTATTTT
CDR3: CASSRRRGGGQQDTQYF

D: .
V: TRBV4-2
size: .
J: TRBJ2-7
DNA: TGTGCCAGCAGCCCCATGTCGGGGTCGGGGGAGCAGTACTTC
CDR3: CASSPMSGSGEQYF

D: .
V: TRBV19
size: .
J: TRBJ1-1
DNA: TGTGCCAGCGGGGAGCCCGTCTTTGGAGCTTTCTTT
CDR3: CASGEPVFGAFF

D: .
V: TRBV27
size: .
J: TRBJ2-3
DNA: TGTGCCAGCAGTCCCCCAGGGGTAGGAACAGATACGCAGTATTTT
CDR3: CASSPPGVGTDTQYF

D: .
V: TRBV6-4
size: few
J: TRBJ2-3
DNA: TGTGCCAGCAGTGACGGGGCGGGGAGCACAGATACGCAGTATTTT
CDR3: CASSDGAGSTDTQYF

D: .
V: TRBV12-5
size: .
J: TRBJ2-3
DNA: TGTGCTAGTGGTTTGGCAACAGGGTTGGGCACAGATACGCAGTATTTT
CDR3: CASGLATGLGTDTQYF

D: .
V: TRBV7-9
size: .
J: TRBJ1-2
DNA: TGTGCCAGCAGCTATACAGCAAACTATGGCTACACCTTC
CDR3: CASSYTANYGYTF

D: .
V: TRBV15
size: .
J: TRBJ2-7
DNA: TGTGCCACCAGCAGAGCCGAAAACTACGAGCAGTACTTC
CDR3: CATSRAENYEQYF

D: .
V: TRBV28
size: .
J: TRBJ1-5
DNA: TGTGCCAGCAGTCCCCTACCGAGGGGGGCCCAGCATTTT
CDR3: CASSPLPRGAQHF

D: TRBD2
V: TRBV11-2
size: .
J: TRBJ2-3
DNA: TGTGCCAGCAGCCCCCCCCGGGTAGCGGGGGTCCGACCAGATACGCAGTATTTT
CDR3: CASSPPRVAGVRPDTQYF

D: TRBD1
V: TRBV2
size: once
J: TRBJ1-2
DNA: TGTGCCAGCAGGTCCGGACAGGCTAACTATGGCTACACCTTC
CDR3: CASRSGQANYGYTF

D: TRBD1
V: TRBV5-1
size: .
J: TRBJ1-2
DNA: TGCGCCAGCAGCTTGATGACAGGGTTAGAAGGCTACACCTTC
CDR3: CASSLMTGLEGYTF

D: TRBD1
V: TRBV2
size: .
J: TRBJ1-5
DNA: TGTGCCAGCAGCGGGGACAGCTCTCGGCCCCAGCATTTT
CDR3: CASSGDSSRPQHF

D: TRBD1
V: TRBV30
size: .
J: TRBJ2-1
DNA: TGTGCCTGGAGTGTGGGGACAGGAAACTACAATGAGCAGTTCTTC
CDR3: CAWSVGTGNYNEQFF

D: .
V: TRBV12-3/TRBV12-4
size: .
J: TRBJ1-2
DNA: TGTGCCAGCAGTGGCCGTCTTTATGGCTACACCTTC
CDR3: CASSGRLYGYTF

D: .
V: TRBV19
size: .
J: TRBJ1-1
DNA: TGTGCCAGTAGCCAGCCAATGGGGGCCAACCTGAACACTGAAGCTTTCTTT
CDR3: CASSQPMGANLNTEAFF

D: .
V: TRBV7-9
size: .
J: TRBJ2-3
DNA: TGTGCCAGCAGCACACAGGGTGGGACGCAGTATTTT
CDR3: CASSTQGGTQYF